The 25 T cell receptor beta chains below come from one sample, sequenced in a study of neurological immune-mediated disorders (dated by TCRdb to between 2017 and 2020). Library construction relied on 5' RACE. Data came from an Illumina HiSeq 2500. In TCRdb, the public reads were trimmed at Q25 with fastp and aligned with MiXCR, with productive beta chains retained. Entries are consolidated by CDR3 protein sequence, retaining the most common genes and DNA. Recorded for this sample are around 47,000 distinct CDR3 sequences; approximately 12% of them occurred a single time. The ten largest clones represent roughly 1.3% of the sample. Sequencing input: PBMCs. These receptors all come from a female donor in good health.

This clonotype was recorded many times. This chain links TRBV12-3 or TRBV12-4 with TRBJ1-5; D ambiguous. The ends were cut back, 2 bases at V and 4 bases at J, with 0 bases in the middle. The CDR3 runs 11 residues. The CDR3 nucleotides are TGTGCCAGCAGTTTAAATCAGCCCCAGCATTTT. It translates to CASSLNQPQHF.

This clonotype was recorded once. The CDR3 DNA reads TGTGCCAGCAGCCAATCGAAAACAGGGGGTTCACCCCTCCACTTT. The encoded protein is CASSQSKTGGSPLHF. The chain employs TRBV16 and TRBJ1-6, with 8 bases identical to TRBD1. The germline gives CDR1 KGHSY, CDR2 FQNENV. The CDR3 totals 15 residues. Unmatched junction bases numbered 4, after V lost 0 bases and J lost 9 bases.

This clonotype was seen many times. CDR3 in amino acids: CATSRWGGGSSYNEQFF. The DNA of the CDR3 is TGTGCCACCAGCAGATGGGGGGGCGGCAGCTCCTACAATGAGCAGTTCTTC. The chain recombines TRBV15 with TRBJ2-1, with D perhaps matching TRBD2 (7 bases). The CDR3 is made up of 17 amino acids. V was cut by 2 bases and J by 0 bases, with 14 bases left in between. Germline CDR1 LNHNV, CDR2 YYDKDF (reference sequence). The full variable domain, its missing parts supplied by reference TRBV15 and TRBJ2-1, is DAMVIQNPRYQVTQFGKPVTLSCSQTLNHNVMYWYQQKSSQAPKLLFHYYDKDFNNEADTPDNFQSRRPNTSFCFLDIRSPGLGDTAMYLCATSRWGGGSSYNEQFFGPGTRLTVL.

The sample holds many counts of this clonotype. The chain joins TRBV12-3 or TRBV12-4 to TRBJ1-2, with 7 bases lining up with TRBD1. Losses at the gene ends were 5 bases for V and 3 bases for J; bases not matched to a gene: 0. The CDR3 runs to 12 residues. CDR3 bases: TGTGCCAGCAGTACAGGGGACTATGGCTACACCTTC. Encoded protein: CASSTGDYGYTF.

The chain uses TRBV7-9 and TRBJ2-3; D is perhaps TRBD2 (5 bases). CDR1 is SEHNR and CDR2 is FQNEAQ in the germline V gene (reference sequence). The V gene lost 4 bases and the J gene lost 0 bases, with 8 bases spanning the gap. The CDR3 is 14 residues long. DNA of the CDR3: TGTGCCAGCAGCTCTAGGACTAGCACAGATACGCAGTATTTT. Translation: CASSSRTSTDTQYF.

A remark on this clonotype: Given a much more abundant clone one base away, this may be a read error. The chain employs TRBV3-1 and TRBJ2-7, with TRBD1 as a possible D gene (6 bases). Germline V gives CDR1 LGHDT, CDR2 YNNKEL (reference sequence). V lost 4 bases to trimming and J lost 3 bases, with 7 bases between them. This CDR3 has 12 residues. CDR3 coding DNA: TGTGCCAGCAGCCGACAGGACTACGAGCAGTACTTC. Amino acids: CASSRQDYEQYF.

Ten or more counts support this clonotype. The genes are TRBV4-1 and TRBJ1-2; the match to TRBD1 covers 7 bases. CDR1 and CDR2 (germline): MGHRA, YSYEKL. The CDR3 consists of 15 residues. With V trimmed by 6 bases and J by 4 bases, 11 bases remained unmatched. The CDR3 protein is CASRPAGGDGYGYTF. CDR3 DNA sequence: TGCGCCAGCAGACCCGCAGGGGGAGATGGCTATGGCTACACCTTC.

This clonotype was seen many times. The chain recombines TRBV7-9 with TRBJ2-2; 9 bases map to TRBD2. The ends lost 6 bases at V and 8 bases at J; junction bases unmatched: 7. The germline CDR1 and CDR2 sequences are SEHNR and FQNEAQ (reference sequence). The CDR3 spans 14 residues. The chain's CDR3 is CASRTSGQEGELFF. CDR3 sequence (DNA): TGTGCCAGCAGGACTAGCGGCCAGGAAGGGGAGCTGTTTTTT.

This clonotype was detected many times. This chain connects TRBV20-1 to TRBJ1-1; no definite D call. The V end lost 3 bases, the J end lost 1 base, and 6 bases lay between the germline ends. From germline, CDR1 is DFQATT and CDR2 SNEGSKA (reference sequence). The CDR3 length is 12 residues. The CDR3 DNA is TGCAGTGCTAGCCCCGGGAACACTGAAGCTTTCTTT. Translated, it gives CSASPGNTEAFF.

The table lists this clonotype with many counts. The chain employs TRBV5-1 and TRBJ2-5; TRBD1 might be the D (5 bases). The CDR3 is 15 amino acids. The germline gives CDR1 SGHRS, CDR2 YFSETQ. The ends were cut back, 0 bases at V and 2 bases at J, with 11 bases in the middle. CDR3 coding DNA: TGCGCCAGCAGCTTGGGACAGTCCCAGCAAGAGACCCAGTACTTC. Translated: CASSLGQSQQETQYF. Based on the CDR3 plus reference TRBV5-1 and TRBJ2-5, the full variable domain is KAGVTQTPRYLIKTRGQQVTLSCSPISGHRSVSWYQQTPGQGLQFLFEYFSETQRNKGNFPGRFSGRQFSNSRSEMNVSTLELGDSALYLCASSLGQSQQETQYFGPGTRLLVL.

There are many counts of this clonotype. The chain combines TRBV12-3 or TRBV12-4 with TRBJ1-1; 8 bases agree with TRBD1. CDR3 length equals 14 residues. V was clipped by 6 bases and J by 4 bases; unmatched bases: 7. The CDR3 here is CASSQSRGLTEAFF. Written as DNA, the CDR3 is TGTGCCAGCAGCCAATCCAGGGGGCTCACTGAAGCTTTCTTT.

This clonotype was seen ten or more times. The chain employs TRBV30 and TRBJ1-2; tentatively, D is TRBD1 (5 bases). Deletions cut 7 bases from V and 4 bases from J, with 10 bases between. From germline, CDR1 is GTSNPN and CDR2 SVGIG (reference sequence). This CDR3 spans 11 amino acids. The CDR3 DNA sequence: TGTGCCTCGCGGACAACCTATGGCTACACCTTC. It translates to CASRTTYGYTF.

This clonotype was recorded at least ten times. The V call is TRBV4-2, the J call TRBJ2-1, with D possibly called TRBD1 or TRBD2 (7 bases each). Germline lookup yields CDR1 LGHNA and CDR2 YNFKEQ. Between the trimmed V and J ends, which lost 3 bases and 10 bases, there was a span of 25 bases. This CDR3 spans 17 amino acids. The chain's CDR3 is CASSQGNPGGAAKEQFF. CDR3 coding DNA: TGTGCCAGCAGCCAGGGCAATCCAGGGGGGGCCGCTAAGGAGCAGTTCTTC.

The V and J genes are TRBV6-2 or TRBV6-3 and TRBJ2-6, with 8 bases lining up with TRBD1. The V gene's germline CDR1 is MNHEY and CDR2 SVGEGT. The CDR3 consists of 20 residues. With 0 bases clipped from V and 1 base from J, the junction kept 11 bases outside the gene matches. CDR3 nucleotides: TGTGCCAGCAGTTACTCGATCGGACAGGGTGCGTCTTCTGGGGCCAACGTCCTGACTTTC. It is translated as CASSYSIGQGASSGANVLTF.

This clonotype was counted at least ten times. The genes are TRBV6-5 and TRBJ1-4; no firm D call. The germline gives CDR1 MNHEY, CDR2 SVGAGI. The V end was cut by 5 bases, the J end by 5 bases, with 15 bases between. This CDR3 comprises 15 residues. This CDR3 is CASSDYRSRNEKLFF. In nucleotides, the CDR3 is TGTGCCAGCAGTGACTACCGTAGTCGAAATGAAAAACTGTTTTTT.

This clonotype was counted many times. J is TRBJ2-3 and V is TRBV20-1; D might be TRBD1 (6 bases). The CDR3 totals 13 residues. V lost 4 bases and J 1 base, leaving 9 bases between the germline ends. In germline, CDR1 is DFQATT, CDR2 SNEGSKA (reference sequence). The CDR3 region is CSANRVGTDTQYF. The CDR3 region has the DNA TGCAGTGCTAACAGGGTTGGCACAGATACGCAGTATTTT.

This clonotype was found many times. J is TRBJ2-3 and V is TRBV5-1; 14 nucleotides line up with TRBD2. This CDR3 region has 18 residues. The V gene end was trimmed by 4 bases and the J gene end by 2 bases; junction bases not matched to a gene: 9. Germline V CDR1 and CDR2: SGHRS, YFSETQ. The CDR3, as DNA: TGCGCCAGCAGCCGTCCCGGGACTAGCGGGAGCGTCACAGATACGCAGTATTTT. Residues: CASSRPGTSGSVTDTQYF.

This clonotype showed up many times. V and J are TRBV20-1 and TRBJ1-5, with 7 bases fitting TRBD1. V lost 0 bases and J lost 4; bases outside the gene matches: 15. Germline CDR1 and CDR2: DFQATT and SNEGSKA (reference sequence). The length of the CDR3 is 18 residues. The DNA for the CDR3 is TGCAGTGCTAGAGATCCAAGGTTAAGAGGCAGGGGGAATCAGCCCCAGCATTTT. Protein: CSARDPRLRGRGNQPQHF.

This clonotype has a count of ten or more. The V and J genes are TRBV20-1 and TRBJ2-1; 8 bases are a match to TRBD2. The CDR3 has 15 amino acids. J lost 5 bases, V lost 6 bases, and 12 bases had no gene match. Germline CDR1 is DFQATT and CDR2 is SNEGSKA (reference sequence). In nucleotides, the CDR3 is TGCAGTGCCCCCGGAGCGGGAGAGTGGAACAATGAGCAGTTCTTC. As protein: CSAPGAGEWNNEQFF.

This clonotype has at least ten counts. In DNA form, the CDR3 reads TGTGCCAGCAGCCCCGGGGGGGCAGGGAAATCCTACGAGCAGTACTTC. Protein product: CASSPGGAGKSYEQYF. J is TRBJ2-7 and V is TRBV7-3, with TRBD2 matching 8 bases. The J segment lost 1 base and the V segment lost 5 bases, leaving 10 bases of the junction unmatched. The CDR3 sequence is 16 residues long. CDR1 and CDR2 from the germline V gene are SGHTA and FQGTGA.

This clonotype was observed at least ten times. The chain uses TRBV14 and TRBJ2-7; D possibly corresponds to TRBD1 (6 bases). Germline V gene data show CDR1 as SGHDN and CDR2 as FVKESK. The CDR3 has 14 residues. The V and J ends lost 5 bases and 3 bases respectively, with 14 bases between them. CDR3 in amino acids: CASSTRQALYEQYF. CDR3 in DNA: TGTGCCAGCAGCACCCGACAGGCCCTCTACGAGCAGTACTTC.

V is TRBV18 and J is TRBJ1-1; no reliable D call. Germline assignment: CDR1 KGHSH and CDR2 LQKENI. The ends were cut back, 6 bases at V and 3 bases at J, with 11 bases in the middle. This CDR3 contains 13 residues. The CDR3 bases are TGTGCCAGCTCCCCCGAGGTTTACACTGAAGCTTTCTTT. Amino acids: CASSPEVYTEAFF.

This clonotype was counted at least ten times. V is TRBV5-1 and J is TRBJ1-2, with a possible D match to TRBD1 (5 bases). Germline loops: CDR1 SGHRS, CDR2 YFSETQ. This CDR3 comprises 13 residues. The V gene lost 0 bases and the J gene lost 5 bases, with 8 bases spanning the gap. For the CDR3, the DNA is TGCGCCAGCAGCTTGGATGGGGCGTATGGCTACACCTTC. This gives the protein CASSLDGAYGYTF.

This clonotype was recorded many times. The chain uses TRBV20-1 and TRBJ1-2, with D unresolved. Germline CDR1 DFQATT, CDR2 SNEGSKA (reference sequence). V was trimmed by 1 base and J by 8 bases, leaving 8 bases between them. The length of the CDR3 is 11 residues. The CDR3 region is CSARVLWGYTF. In DNA form, the CDR3 reads TGCAGTGCTAGAGTCCTTTGGGGCTACACCTTC.

This clonotype was detected many times. The V call is TRBV29-1, the J call TRBJ2-1; D gene uncertain. Per germline, CDR1 SQVTM and CDR2 ANQGSEA. The CDR3 spans 10 residues. V lost 7 bases, J lost 8 bases, and 9 bases lay in between. As DNA, the CDR3 is TGCAGCGGTCAAGTCGATGAGCAGTTCTTC. Its translation is CSGQVDEQFF.